The 21 T cell receptor beta chains in this list originate from one sample, sequenced in a study of T cell repertoires in cytomegalovirus infection. These TCRs' antigens remain unknown. MiXCR was run by TCRdb on the reads, yielding one entry per CDR3 protein. In the table there are some 700,000 distinct CDR3 sequences, around 30% of which are singletons. This sample comprised cultured PBMCs, obtained from culture after CMV antigen stimulation. Receptors originate from a human donor in good health (CMV status not recorded). Some clones in this sample may be carry-over from other donors' samples.

The chain recombines TRBV20-1 with TRBJ2-5, with 16 bases fitting TRBD2. This CDR3 has 19 residues. The J segment lost 4 bases and the V segment lost 5 bases, leaving 16 bases of the junction unmatched. The germline V gene has CDR1 DFQATT and CDR2 SNEGSKA (reference sequence). The CDR3 DNA is TGCAGTGCTGTTCCGGGACTAGCGGGGGGGCCAATAAACCCAGAGACCCAGTACTTC. Protein product: CSAVPGLAGGPINPETQYF.

This clonotype was seen at least ten times. The chain has TRBV7-2 and TRBJ2-4; D possibly corresponds to TRBD2 (5 bases). Trimming cost V 1 base and J 3 bases, with 13 bases left between them. The CDR3 totals 16 residues. Germline CDR1 and CDR2: SGHTA and FQGNSA. DNA of the CDR3: TGTGCCAGCAGCTTAGTCCGGGGATCAGGCAAAAACATTCAGTACTTC. Translated: CASSLVRGSGKNIQYF.

This chain joins TRBV6-2 or TRBV6-3 and TRBJ1-2; D gene ambiguous. Germline values: CDR1 MNHEY, CDR2 SVGEGT. V lost 8 bases, J lost 1 base, and 20 bases lay in between. The CDR3 length is 16 residues. CDR3 sequence: CASARGGQALNYGYTF. CDR3 in DNA: TGTGCCAGCGCTCGAGGCGGGCAGGCCCTTAACTATGGCTACACCTTC.

This clonotype occurred a few times. V gene TRBV7-2 combines with J gene TRBJ1-2; 11 bases align to TRBD1. This CDR3 spans 18 amino acids. With V trimmed by 6 bases and J by 5 bases, 17 bases remained unmatched. Per the germline V gene, CDR1 is SGHTA and CDR2 is FQGNSA. DNA of the CDR3: TGTGCCAGCAGTCCCACGCCTGGACAGGGGGCAAGCGGGTATGGCTACACCTTC. Translated: CASSPTPGQGASGYGYTF.

The V gene is TRBV4-1, the J gene TRBJ2-3; D is tentatively TRBD1 or TRBD2 (5 bases each). Trimming took off 2 bases at V and 11 bases at J, with 14 bases between the two ends. This CDR3 comprises 13 residues. CDR1 is MGHRA and CDR2 is YSYEKL in the germline V gene. The CDR3 nucleotides are TGCGCCAGCAGCCAACCGGGGCAGGGTAGGCAGTATTTT. This gives the protein CASSQPGQGRQYF.

The chain combines TRBV18 with TRBJ2-3; tentatively, D is TRBD1 or TRBD2 (5 bases each). The V end lost 5 bases, the J end lost 14 bases, and 26 bases lay between the germline ends. CDR3 length: 15 amino acids. From germline, CDR1 is KGHSH and CDR2 LQKENI. CDR3 region: CASSTTKGEPLRSYF. The CDR3 region has the DNA TGTGCCAGCTCAACGACCAAAGGGGAGCCCTTACGTTCGTATTTT.

There are a few counts of this clonotype. V usage is TRBV7-9 and J usage is TRBJ1-5, with D tentatively TRBD1 (6 bases). V was shortened by 4 bases and J by 4 bases, with 14 bases between the two germline ends. The CDR3 has 15 residues. Germline CDR1 reads SEHNR; CDR2 reads FQNEAQ (reference sequence). Written as DNA, the CDR3 is TGTGCCAGCAGCTCTACAGGGACGGGGAATCAGCCCCAGCATTTT. It encodes CASSSTGTGNQPQHF.

This chain uses TRBV6-8 with TRBJ1-5, with a tentative D call TRBD1 (5 bases). This CDR3 has 14 residues. V lost 6 bases, J lost 5 bases, and 14 bases lay in between. Germline CDR1 and CDR2: MNHGY and SAAAGT. CDR3: CASRPRGKDQPQHF. The CDR3 DNA sequence: TGTGCCAGCAGGCCCCGGGGGAAGGATCAGCCCCAGCATTTT.

This sequence joins TRBV28 and TRBJ2-1; no firm D call. There are 13 residues in the CDR3. Trimming took 8 bases from V and 5 from J, leaving 13 bases between them. Germline V gene data show CDR1 as MDHEN and CDR2 as SYDVKM. This CDR3 is CASFDQDDNEQFF. In nucleotides, the CDR3 is TGTGCCAGCTTTGACCAGGACGACAATGAGCAGTTCTTC.

This chain links TRBV5-4 with TRBJ2-1; no definite D call. The germline V gene encodes CDR1 SGHNT and CDR2 YYREEE (reference sequence). V was cut by 0 bases and J by 10 bases, with 11 bases left in between. The CDR3 spans 13 residues. The CDR3 reads CASSLGATGEQFF. For the CDR3, the DNA is TGTGCCAGCAGCTTGGGTGCGACTGGGGAGCAGTTCTTC.

There are a few counts of this clonotype. The rearrangement uses TRBV28 and TRBJ2-7; no firm D call. Trimming removed 6 bases from V and 4 bases from J, with 25 bases in between. The germline V gene has CDR1 MDHEN and CDR2 SYDVKM. The CDR3 loop spans 17 amino acids. CDR3: CASSPIWSQVGKYEQYF. In DNA, the CDR3 is TGTGCCAGCAGCCCGATTTGGTCGCAGGTCGGAAAGTACGAGCAGTACTTC.

This clonotype was recorded many times. This chain uses TRBV7-2 with TRBJ2-7; D unclear. The CDR3 consists of 18 residues. From germline, CDR1 is SGHTA and CDR2 FQGNSA. V lost 0 bases and J lost 2, with 20 bases in between. In DNA form, the CDR3 reads TGTGCCAGCAGCTTAGCGTTGGCGGCGGAGCTTATCCCCTACGAGCAGTACTTC. This codes for CASSLALAAELIPYEQYF.

This clonotype has a handful of counts. This rearrangement joins TRBV6-4 to TRBJ2-2; D is uncertain. The CDR3 totals 16 residues. Germline V lookup: CDR1 MRHNA, CDR2 SNTAGT. V was pared by 0 bases and J by 4 bases, with 12 bases between. The chain's CDR3 is CASSDSASPSTGELFF. DNA of the CDR3: TGTGCCAGCAGTGACTCAGCCAGTCCGTCCACCGGGGAGCTGTTTTTT.

This clonotype was counted a few times. The chain couples TRBV12-3 or TRBV12-4 to TRBJ2-3; TRBD2 agrees at 12 bases. The CDR3 totals 16 residues. V lost 8 bases and J lost 0; bases outside the gene matches: 6. CDR3 loop: CASSRGLAGSTDTQYF. DNA of the CDR3: TGTGCCAGCTCGCGAGGACTAGCGGGAAGCACAGATACGCAGTATTTT.

This clonotype appeared many times. The chain combines TRBV7-2 with TRBJ2-4; tentative D call: TRBD1 (5 bases). V shed 5 bases and J shed 8 bases, with 13 bases lying between them. CDR1 and CDR2 from the germline V gene are SGHTA and FQGNSA. CDR3 length: 13 amino acids. The CDR3 loop is CASSGQGWDIQYF. As DNA, the CDR3 is TGTGCCAGCAGCGGTCAGGGCTGGGACATTCAGTACTTC.

This clonotype was detected only a few times. The chain couples TRBV6-2 or TRBV6-3 to TRBJ2-1; TRBD2 matches 14 bases. CDR1 MNHEY and CDR2 SVGEGT come from the germline V gene. The V gene end was trimmed by 6 bases and the J gene end by 7 bases; junction bases not matched to a gene: 8. CDR3 length: 16 residues. CDR3 residues: CASRDGTSGSGNEQFF. In DNA form, the CDR3 reads TGTGCCAGCAGGGACGGGACTAGCGGGAGTGGGAATGAGCAGTTCTTC.

This clonotype was observed a handful of times. The rearrangement links TRBV11-2 to TRBJ1-3; D is ambiguous. The CDR3 contains 14 residues. V lost 5 bases to trimming and J lost 1 base, with 9 bases between them. Germline V lookup: CDR1 SGHAT, CDR2 FQNNGV. This CDR3 reads CASSIRPSGNTIYF. CDR3 sequence (DNA): TGTGCCAGCAGCATACGGCCATCTGGAAACACCATATATTTT.

The chain carries TRBV7-2 and TRBJ2-1, with 7 bases matching TRBD2. Germline V CDR1 and CDR2: SGHTA, FQGNSA. V was pared by 5 bases and J by 8 bases, with 9 bases of the junction left unmatched. This CDR3 is built from 14 residues. In DNA, the CDR3 is TGTGCCAGCAGCCCCCGACTAGCTACGGATGAGCAGTTCTTC. The encoded protein is CASSPRLATDEQFF.

This clonotype has a handful of counts. The chain links TRBV6-2 or TRBV6-3 to TRBJ1-2, with D possibly being TRBD1 (5 bases). Germline V CDR1 and CDR2: MNHEY, SVGEGT. The germline V and J ends were trimmed by 6 bases and 4 bases, with 15 bases remaining between them. CDR3 length: 14 residues. The CDR3 loop is CASRPRALTYGYTF. The CDR3 DNA reads TGTGCCAGCAGGCCCAGGGCGCTTACCTATGGCTACACCTTC.

Only a few counts were recorded for this clonotype. The chain has TRBV7-9 and TRBJ2-1; 7 bases match TRBD1. V shed 4 bases, J shed 2 bases, and the junction held 11 bases outside the gene matches. CDR1 and CDR2 (germline): SEHNR, FQNEAQ (reference sequence). This CDR3 has 17 amino acids. CDR3 residues: CASSSPRQGPTYNEQFF. DNA for the CDR3: TGTGCCAGCAGCTCACCCCGACAGGGCCCGACCTACAATGAGCAGTTCTTC.

This clonotype turned up a few times. This sequence joins TRBV18 and TRBJ2-1; 14 bases are a match to TRBD2. After removal of 0 bases from V and 7 bases from J, the junction contained 11 bases not matched to a gene. Germline V gene sequence: CDR1 KGHSH, CDR2 LQKENI. This CDR3 has 19 residues. The CDR3 DNA follows: TGTGCCAGCTCACCACCCCGGACTAGCGGGGGGACCACGACAAATGAGCAGTTCTTC. It encodes CASSPPRTSGGTTTNEQFF.